This TCR beta chain was found in a study of T-cell reconstitution after alpha-beta-depleted transplantation in children. Preparation of the TCRbeta library involved a method that used unique molecular identifiers. TCRdb ran MiXCR on the PCR reads and lists one entry per CDR3 protein. Altogether some 140,000 distinct CDR3 sequences are present, about a tenth being singletons, with the ten largest covering approximately 25%. The CDR3 loop spans 14 amino acids. CDR1 and CDR2 (germline): MNHEY, SVGEGT. V lost 7 bases and J 5 bases, leaving 14 bases between the germline ends. The rearrangement uses TRBV6-2 or TRBV6-3 and TRBJ2-2, with a weak D call TRBD1 (5 bases). The receptor was isolated from a girl under three years old who had a stem cell transplant for combined immunodeficiency, so the T cells may come from the graft donor. The sequences come from PBMCs, mostly from graft donor cells, collected 180 days after TCRalphabeta/CD19-depleted stem cell transplant. This CDR3 reads CASTSGPITGELFF. The CDR3 region has the DNA TGTGCCAGCACCTCAGGGCCGATAACCGGGGAGCTGTTTTTT.